This TCR beta chain was retrieved from a study of cytomegalovirus exposure and HLA in healthy donors. Study context: Early on, a data release was issued that held roughly 86 million unique TCRs from HLA-typed donors. Study-wide points: Researchers counted roughly 150 TCR beta chains as cytomegalovirus-associated.

Trimming stripped 5 bases from V and 0 bases from J, with 14 bases between. CDR3 length: 15 residues. Per germline, CDR1 MGHRA and CDR2 YSYEKL. The PCR made use of 60 Vbeta and 13 Jbeta primers. Only in-frame clones appear in the TCRdb table, and some are missing; sequencing was by immunoSEQ multiplex PCR. Of about 160,000 clones listed, around 85% were seen once; the top ten hold 4.3%. The donors were healthy bone marrow donors. A remark on this clone: As yet, its antigen is unknown.

The sample was PBMCs. The chain combines TRBV4-1 with TRBJ2-7; weak D call: TRBD2 (6 bases). This clonotype was obtained from a man aged 40-55 years in good health and CMV-seronegative. The CDR3 sequence: CASSFAGPSSYEQYF. The CDR3 DNA follows: TGCGCCAGCAGCTTCGCGGGGCCCAGCTCCTACGAGCAGTACTTC.